The entry below describes one TCR beta chain. No antigen is known for it. No much larger clonotype is one base removed from it; base qualities were not supplied. The data derive from a study of blood T cell repertoires in COVID-19 (dated by TCRdb to the early 2020s). At the level of the whole study: Samples covering the acute and convalescent phases of COVID-19 were provided by collaborators in the United States, Italy and Spain. The prospective study material was composed of cDNA or gDNA derived from T cells, B-cell-depleted T cells, or PBMCs. The dataset comprised deeply sampled blood TCRbeta repertoires from subjects exposed to, actively infected with, or recovered from COVID-19. The repertoires were made available in a free public database intended to serve as a resource for research on the immune response to SARS-CoV-2. Samples were obtained from the ongoing ImmuneRACE study (first 160 participants) and from 1,254 subjects provided by 6 global collaborators. Sample metadata almost always included a de-identified subject ID, COVID-19 status, age in years and sex. HLA class I and class II types, where available, came from metadata supplied by the sample provider rather than from assay-based typing. What the study reported, not specific to this receptor: Clinical and demographic metadata were provided uncurated, with the amount varying by source and participant.

Collaborating institutions collected whole blood in K2EDTA tubes following their own protocols. For TCRbeta analysis, collaborator samples were shipped as frozen whole blood, as isolated PBMCs, or as DNA extracted from either sample type. V and J are trimmed by 6 bases and 12 bases, and the gene matches miss 17 bases of the junction. According to the germline V gene, CDR1 reads MDHEN and CDR2 reads SYDVKM. The CDR3, cysteine through phenylalanine, is 15 amino acids long. Here the CDR3 DNA is all that survives: 45 bases in frame from base 1. TCRbeta CDR3 regions were amplified from genomic DNA using the immunoSEQ Assay, a bias-controlled multiplex PCR. The study's processing was this. Within the assay, amplification of reference gene primers was used to estimate how many nucleated cells each sample contained. To quantify the absolute abundance of each unique TCRbeta CDR3 rearrangement, sequence reads were collapsed and filtered. For each sample, productive Simpson clonality was calculated by taking the square root of Simpson's diversity index across productive rearrangements. TCRdb limited this immuneACCESS table to in-frame rearrangements with V and J called. A share of clones is missing; checked studies link under half to unresolved V genes, and the rest is unexplained. That table is the source of V, J and clone size, and D and trimming were worked out from the DNA. This sample holds fewer than 85,000 clones; about 87% were observed only once. The top ten clonotypes cover roughly 9.1% of the sample.

Sequences were obtained from peripheral blood. The TCR comes from a human donor in a cohort sampled during active COVID-19. This chain is built from TRBV28 and TRBJ2-1, with 7 junctional bases fitting TRBD1. CDR3 protein: CASSSPGQPTMRQFF. The nucleotide sequence reads as follows: TGTGCCAGCAGCTCCCCGGGACAGCCTACAATGAGGCAGTTCTTC.